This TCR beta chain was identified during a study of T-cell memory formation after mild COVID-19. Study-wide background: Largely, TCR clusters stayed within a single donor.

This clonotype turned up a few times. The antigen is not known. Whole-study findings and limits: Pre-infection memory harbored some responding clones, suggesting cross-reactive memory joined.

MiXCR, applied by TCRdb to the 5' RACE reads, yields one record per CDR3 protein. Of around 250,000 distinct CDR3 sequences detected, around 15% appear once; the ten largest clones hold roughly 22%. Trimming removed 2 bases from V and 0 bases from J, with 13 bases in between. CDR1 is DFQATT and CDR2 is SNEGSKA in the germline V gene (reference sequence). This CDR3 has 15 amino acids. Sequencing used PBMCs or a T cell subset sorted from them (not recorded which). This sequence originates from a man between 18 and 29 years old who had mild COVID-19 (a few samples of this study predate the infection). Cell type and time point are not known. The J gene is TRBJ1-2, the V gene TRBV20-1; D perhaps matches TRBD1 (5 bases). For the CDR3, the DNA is TGCAGTGCTAGAAGGGGAGGGAGCGCTAACTATGGCTACACCTTC. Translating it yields CSARRGGSANYGYTF.